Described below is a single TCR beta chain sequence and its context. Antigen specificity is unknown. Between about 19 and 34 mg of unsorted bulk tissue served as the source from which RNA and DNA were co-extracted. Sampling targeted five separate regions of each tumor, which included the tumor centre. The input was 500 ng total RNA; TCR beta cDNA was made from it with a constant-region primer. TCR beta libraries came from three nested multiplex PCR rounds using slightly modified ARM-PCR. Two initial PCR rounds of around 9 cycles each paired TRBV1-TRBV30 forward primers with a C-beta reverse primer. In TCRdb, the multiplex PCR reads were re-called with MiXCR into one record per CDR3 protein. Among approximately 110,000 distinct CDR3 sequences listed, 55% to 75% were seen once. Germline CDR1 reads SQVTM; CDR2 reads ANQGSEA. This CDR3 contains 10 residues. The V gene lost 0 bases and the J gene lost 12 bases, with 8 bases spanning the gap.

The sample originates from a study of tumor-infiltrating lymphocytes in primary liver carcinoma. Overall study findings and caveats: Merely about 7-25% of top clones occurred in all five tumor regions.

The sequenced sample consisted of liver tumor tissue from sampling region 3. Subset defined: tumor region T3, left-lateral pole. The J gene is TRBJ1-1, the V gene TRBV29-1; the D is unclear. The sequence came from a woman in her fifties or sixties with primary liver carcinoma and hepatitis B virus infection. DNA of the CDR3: TGCAGCGTTGAAGAGATGGAAACTTTCTTT. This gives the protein CSVEEMETFF.